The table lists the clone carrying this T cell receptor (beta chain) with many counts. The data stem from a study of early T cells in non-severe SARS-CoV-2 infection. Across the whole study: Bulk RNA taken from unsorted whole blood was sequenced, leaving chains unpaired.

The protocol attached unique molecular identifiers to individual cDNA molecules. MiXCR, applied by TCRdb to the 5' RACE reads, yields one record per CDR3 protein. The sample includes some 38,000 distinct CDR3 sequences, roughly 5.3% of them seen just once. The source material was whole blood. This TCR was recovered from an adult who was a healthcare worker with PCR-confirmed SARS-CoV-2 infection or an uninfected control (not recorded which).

CDR3 sequence: CASSPGGRYEQYF. In nucleotides, the CDR3 is TGTGCCAGCAGCCCCGGCGGAAGATACGAGCAGTACTTC. J is TRBJ2-7 and V is TRBV5-4; no firm D call. Per germline, CDR1 SGHNT and CDR2 YYREEE (reference sequence). This CDR3 has 13 amino acids. V lost 4 bases and J lost 4, with 12 bases in between.